The 27 T cell receptor beta chains listed next were all sequenced from one sample in a study of CXCR3-negative and CXCR3-positive naive CD8 T cells. Carrying UMI labels, the TRB cDNA libraries were prepared through 5' RACE. From its re-call of the 5' RACE reads, TCRdb lists each CDR3 protein once, without DNA. This sample's table reports around 47,000 distinct CDR3 sequences. Sequencing input: memory CD8+ T cells from blood. These receptors were collected from a human donor in good health. Some clones in this sample may be carry-over from other donors' samples.

The chain employs TRBV27 and TRBJ2-1; TCRdb proposes TRBD2, but this gene call is untestable without DNA. This CDR3 spans 15 amino acids. The V gene's germline CDR1 is MNHEY and CDR2 SMNVEV (reference sequence). Here the CDR3 reads CASSSGGVTCNEQFF.

The rearrangement uses TRBV24-1 and TRBJ2-2. The CDR3 covers 12 residues. CDR1 and CDR2 from the germline V gene are KGHDR and SFDVKD. The CDR3 sequence is CATSDLIPKLFF.

The rearrangement links TRBV6-4 to TRBJ2-2. The CDR3 consists of 14 residues. CDR1 is MRHNA and CDR2 is SNTAGT in the germline V gene. CDR3 residues: CASSDSPVTGELFF.

This chain connects TRBV20-1 to TRBJ2-1. Germline V gene lookup returns CDR1 DFQATT and CDR2 SNEGSKA (reference sequence). The CDR3 is 15 amino acids. The CDR3 here is CSARDLGPSYNEQFF.

V gene TRBV14 combines with J gene TRBJ1-1; as DNA is missing, the TRBD1 call by TCRdb cannot be tested. Germline CDR1 SGHDN, CDR2 FVKESK. The CDR3 extends over 17 amino acids. Here the CDR3 reads CASSQVRGEGVNTEAFF. The full variable domain, rest sourced from reference TRBV14 and TRBJ1-1, is EAGVTQFPSHSVIEKGQTVTLRCDPISGHDNLYWYRRVMGKEIKFLLHFVKESKQDESGMPNNRFLAERTGGTYSTLKVQPAELEDSGVYFCASSQVRGEGVNTEAFFGQGTRLTVV.

The J gene is TRBJ1-1, the V gene TRBV20-1; without DNA, the TCRdb call of TRBD1 cannot be checked. Germline-derived CDR1 and CDR2 are DFQATT and SNEGSKA (reference sequence). This CDR3 spans 13 amino acids. CDR3 sequence reads: CSLKRVADTEAFF.

The chain recombines TRBV4-3 with TRBJ2-7. CDR3 length: 17 residues. Germline V lookup: CDR1 LGHNA, CDR2 YSLEER. The CDR3 protein is CASSQEWPAGSFYEQYF.

The chain links TRBV29-1 to TRBJ2-2. The CDR3 covers 14 residues. Germline V gene sequence: CDR1 SQVTM, CDR2 ANQGSEA. This chain's CDR3 is CSVEYGANTGELFF.

This chain joins TRBV29-1 and TRBJ2-1; the TCRdb call, TRBD2, lacks DNA for checking. Germline CDR1 reads SQVTM; CDR2 reads ANQGSEA. The CDR3 length is 14 residues. The CDR3 loop is CSVEGGVPYNEQFF.

The chain is built from TRBV12-3 or TRBV12-4 and TRBJ2-7. This CDR3 has 12 residues. CDR3 region: CASSLSVYEQYF.

The chain employs TRBV7-9 and TRBJ2-1; with no DNA, the TCRdb D assignment of TRBD1 cannot be verified. CDR3 size: 13 residues. Germline CDR1 is SEHNR and CDR2 is FQNEAQ (reference sequence). The CDR3 sequence: CASSPTGYNEQFF.

The V call is TRBV20-1, the J call TRBJ1-5; TCRdb indicates TRBD1, and absent DNA this call remains unverified. The V gene's germline CDR1 is DFQATT and CDR2 SNEGSKA (reference sequence). The CDR3 sequence is 15 residues long. This chain's CDR3 is CSALRGDRTSQPQHF.

The V gene is TRBV7-9, the J gene TRBJ1-1; TCRdb calls TRBD1, which cannot be checked without DNA. The CDR3 length is 15 residues. CDR1 is SEHNR, CDR2 FQNEAQ, per germline (reference sequence). The CDR3 is CASSGDRGMNTEAFF. The variable domain in full, completed from reference TRBV7-9 and TRBJ1-1, reads DTGVSQNPRHKITKRGQNVTFRCDPISEHNRLYWYRQTLGQGPEFLTYFQNEAQLEKSRLLSDRFSAERPKGSFSTLEIQRTEQGDSAMYLCASSGDRGMNTEAFFGQGTRLTVV.

Measured by frequency, this clonotype is medium-sized. J is TRBJ2-7 and V is TRBV20-1; lacking DNA, the TRBD1 call made by TCRdb goes unchecked. The CDR3 totals 15 residues. In germline, CDR1 is DFQATT, CDR2 SNEGSKA (reference sequence). The CDR3 loop is CSVQSAGGESYEQYF.

The V and J genes are TRBV10-3 and TRBJ2-7; TCRdb returns TRBD1, unconfirmable since there is no DNA. The CDR3 totals 17 residues. Germline V CDR1 and CDR2: ENHRY, SYGVKD. CDR3 sequence: CAISESGMGTGRYEQYF.

The chain employs TRBV10-3 and TRBJ1-2. The germline CDR1 and CDR2 sequences are ENHRY and SYGVKD. The CDR3 covers 14 residues. The CDR3 is CAISPGPSNYGYTF.

The V and J genes are TRBV20-1 and TRBJ1-2; TCRdb names TRBD1, which stays unverified in the absence of DNA. There are 14 residues in the CDR3. Germline values: CDR1 DFQATT, CDR2 SNEGSKA (reference sequence). CDR3 amino acids: CSARDPGLSYGYTF.

This chain uses TRBV5-1 with TRBJ1-5. This CDR3 has 15 residues. CDR1 is SGHRS and CDR2 is YFSETQ in the germline V gene. CDR3: CASSLYGDSNQPQHF.

The genes are TRBV7-2 and TRBJ2-5; TCRdb's assignment of TRBD1 cannot be checked, as there is no DNA. The V gene's germline CDR1 is SGHTA and CDR2 FQGNSA. The CDR3 consists of 16 residues. CDR3: CASSLATGWGQETQYF.

V gene TRBV29-1 combines with J gene TRBJ2-7; TCRdb's assignment of TRBD1 cannot be checked, as there is no DNA. Germline V gene sequence: CDR1 SQVTM, CDR2 ANQGSEA. The length of the CDR3 is 12 residues. Here the CDR3 reads CSVEDIWGHQYF.

The CDR3 here is CASSYGRGFYEQYF. The V and J genes are TRBV6-2 or TRBV6-3 and TRBJ2-7. This CDR3 contains 14 residues. Germline V gives CDR1 MNHEY, CDR2 SVGEGT.

The rearrangement uses TRBV28 and TRBJ2-7. The germline CDR1 and CDR2 sequences are MDHEN and SYDVKM. The CDR3 runs to 14 residues. CDR3 sequence: CASSFLDGSYEQYF.

The rearrangement links TRBV5-4 to TRBJ1-2; TCRdb's D gene call, TRBD1, goes unchecked for lack of DNA. Germline values: CDR1 SGHNT, CDR2 YYREEE (reference sequence). The length of the CDR3 is 14 residues. Here the CDR3 reads CASSLCKGGYGYTF.

CDR3 residues: CSATGGGHTEAFF. The chain couples TRBV20-1 to TRBJ1-1. The CDR3 is 13 amino acids. The germline V gene has CDR1 DFQATT and CDR2 SNEGSKA (reference sequence).

This CDR3 is CASSRGGAPGTDTQYF. The genes are TRBV6-5 and TRBJ2-3; no DNA is available, so the TRBD2 call from TCRdb remains unchecked. The CDR3 is made up of 16 amino acids. Germline lookup yields CDR1 MNHEY and CDR2 SVGAGI.

The chain employs TRBV5-1 and TRBJ2-7. The CDR3 is 13 residues long. In germline, CDR1 is SGHRS, CDR2 YFSETQ. The CDR3 loop reads CASRQSQPYEQYF.

This sequence joins TRBV6-2 or TRBV6-3 and TRBJ1-5; TCRdb names TRBD1, which stays unverified in the absence of DNA. This CDR3 is built from 13 residues. Germline assignment: CDR1 MNHEY and CDR2 SVGEGT. This CDR3 reads CASSYDQGRPQHF.